These 11 T cell receptor beta chains were sequenced from one sample in a study of radiation and T cells in renal cell carcinoma. Sequencing used immunoSEQ multiplex PCR; TCRdb keeps in-frame clones, though not all of them. Of 150,000 to 190,000 clones in the sample, approximately 88% are singletons; the top ten hold 13%. Noted time point: blood 2 weeks post-SBRT. Stated treatment: 15 Gy SBRT to primary tumor, nephrectomy 4 weeks later. The input for sequencing was blood, taken from a patient whose treatment included radiotherapy and nephrectomy. All receptors derive from a woman between 50 and 59 years old with renal cell carcinoma.

This clone was detected many times. The CDR3 here is CASSQGTGDGYTF. The CDR3 DNA reads TGTGCCAGCAGCCAAGGTACCGGGGACGGCTACACCTTC. The chain combines TRBV4-2 with TRBJ1-2, with D tentatively TRBD1 (5 bases). Trimming stripped 1 base from V and 8 bases from J, with 11 bases between. The CDR3 has 13 residues. Germline lookup yields CDR1 LGHNA and CDR2 YNFKEQ.

DNA of the CDR3: TGTGCCAGCAGCTATACCGGGACCGCTAATGAAAAACTGTTTTTT. As protein: CASSYTGTANEKLFF. This sequence joins TRBV5-8 and TRBJ1-4, with a tentative D call TRBD1 (5 bases). CDR3 length: 15 residues. Germline CDR1 SGHTS, CDR2 YDEGEE. V was trimmed by 3 bases and J by 3 bases, leaving 12 bases between them.

The J gene is TRBJ1-5, the V gene TRBV7-9, with D hard to call. CDR1 is SEHNR, CDR2 FQNEAQ, per germline (reference sequence). The CDR3 has 13 residues. V lost 2 bases and J 6 bases, leaving 8 bases between the germline ends. The DNA of the CDR3 is TGTGCCAGCAGCTTACATAGCGCTCAGCCCCAGCATTTT. Translating gives CASSLHSAQPQHF.

The chain joins TRBV6-1 to TRBJ1-4; the D is unclear. The germline CDR1 and CDR2 sequences are MNHNS and SASEGT. CDR3 length: 17 residues. Trimming removed 2 bases at V and 6 bases at J, with 19 bases between. This CDR3 reads CASSETPRWGWDEKLFF. The CDR3 nucleotides are TGTGCCAGCAGTGAAACCCCGAGATGGGGATGGGATGAAAAACTGTTTTTT.

The chain joins TRBV7-2 to TRBJ2-5; perhaps TRBD2 as D (6 bases). The V gene's germline CDR1 is SGHTA and CDR2 FQGNSA. The CDR3 loop spans 17 amino acids. V dropped 1 base and J dropped 2 bases, with 17 bases sitting between them. The CDR3 is CASSLGQVPRGQETQYF. CDR3 bases: TGTGCCAGCAGCTTAGGTCAGGTGCCGCGGGGACAAGAGACCCAGTACTTC.

The chain has TRBV5-6 and TRBJ1-6; D is ambiguous. The germline gives CDR1 SGHDT, CDR2 YYEEEE. V lost 4 bases and J 10 bases, leaving 12 bases between the germline ends. This CDR3 is 13 amino acids long. DNA for the CDR3: TGTGCCAGCAGCATCCCCCCATCGTCACCCCTCCACTTT. Its protein is CASSIPPSSPLHF.

V is TRBV7-9 and J is TRBJ2-1; D is unresolved. V gave up 4 bases and J gave up 4 bases, with 14 bases separating them. This CDR3 has 15 residues. CDR1 is SEHNR and CDR2 is FQNEAQ in the germline V gene (reference sequence). In nucleotides, the CDR3 is TGTGCCAGCAGCTCAATCATGATCACGTACAATGAGCAGTTCTTC. Protein: CASSSIMITYNEQFF.

V usage is TRBV30 and J usage is TRBJ1-1; D remains unclear. The CDR3 totals 12 residues. V lost 1 base to trimming and J lost 1 base, with 4 bases between them. CDR1 and CDR2 (germline): GTSNPN, SVGIG (reference sequence). The CDR3 DNA reads as TGTGCCTGGAGTGGCTCGAACACTGAAGCTTTCTTT. Residues: CAWSGSNTEAFF.

The chain carries TRBV4-1 and TRBJ1-5; possibly TRBD1 for D (6 bases). Trimming cost V 4 bases and J 4 bases, with 17 bases left between them. Germline V gene sequence: CDR1 MGHRA, CDR2 YSYEKL. This CDR3 spans 16 amino acids. The CDR3 loop is CASSRSGTLGNQPQHF. CDR3 in DNA: TGCGCCAGCAGCCGAAGCGGGACACTGGGGAATCAGCCCCAGCATTTT.

Note on this clone: Other DNA sequences in this specimen translate into the identical CDR3. The genes are TRBV5-1 and TRBJ1-1; 7 nucleotides match TRBD1. Germline CDR1 is SGHRS and CDR2 is YFSETQ. The V gene end was trimmed by 3 bases and the J gene end by 4 bases; junction bases not matched to a gene: 3. The CDR3 has 13 amino acids. The CDR3 DNA sequence: TGCGCCAGCAGCTCTCAGGGGGGCACTGAAGCTTTCTTT. Encoded protein: CASSSQGGTEAFF. The full variable domain, with the rest looked up from reference TRBV5-1 and TRBJ1-1, is KAGVTQTPRYLIKTRGQQVTLSCSPISGHRSVSWYQQTPGQGLQFLFEYFSETQRNKGNFPGRFSGRQFSNSRSEMNVSTLELGDSALYLCASSSQGGTEAFFGQGTRLTVV.

The V and J genes are TRBV9 and TRBJ2-7; D gene uncertain. The V end lost 4 bases, the J end lost 2 bases, and 13 bases lay between the germline ends. The CDR3 runs to 14 residues. CDR1 is SGDLS, CDR2 YYNGEE, per germline. The CDR3 sequence: CASSPMDLTYEQYF. Written as DNA, the CDR3 is TGTGCCAGCAGCCCTATGGACCTCACCTACGAGCAGTACTTC. The full variable domain, in which reference TRBV9 and TRBJ2-7 provide the parts outside the CDR3, is DSGVTQTPKHLITATGQRVTLRCSPRSGDLSVYWYQQSLDQGLQFLIQYYNGEERAKGNILERFSAQQFPDLHSELNLSSLELGDSALYFCASSPMDLTYEQYFGPGTRLTVT.